Below are 30 T cell receptor beta chains sequenced from a single sample in a study of Tregs in tolerant kidney transplant recipients (dated by TCRdb to about 2019). Libraries were constructed by the immunoSEQ multiplex PCR assay. The clones in this table, taken by TCRdb from immuneACCESS, are in-frame only. Not every clone is retained; where verified, under half of the shortfall comes from an unresolved V gene, and the cause of the rest is unknown. For this sample, the table gives roughly 5,500 clones. Of the sample, 6.7% falls within the top ten clones. The transplants used related donors with nonmyeloablative bone marrow transplantation, and mixed chimerism in the human trials was transient. The material sequenced was CD4+ T cells from blood (PBMCs), taken approximately 15 months after the transplant. The source is a human patient who received a combined kidney and bone marrow transplant. After a transplant, not all T cells may be the patient's own; some may come from the graft donor.

A remark on this clone: The CDR3 end is not reached by the read, which stops 3 residues before it; the germline J gene fills it in. The chain links TRBV6-2 or TRBV6-3 to TRBJ2-1; D gene unclear. This CDR3 spans 14 amino acids. CDR1 and CDR2 (germline): MNHEY, SVGEGT. V lost 7 bases to trimming and J lost 6 bases, with 16 bases between them. The CDR3 bases that were read are TGTGCCAGCAAGGGCTTCCCGACCGTCAATGAG. As protein: CASKGFPTVNE. The entire CDR3 protein is CASKGFPTVNEQFF.

With respect to this clone: The read stops 3 residues short of the end of the CDR3; the missing end is completed from the germline J gene. The genes are TRBV19 and TRBJ2-5; 13 bases map to TRBD2. The CDR3 is 13 amino acids. From germline, CDR1 is LNHDA and CDR2 SQIVND (reference sequence). Losses at the gene ends were 6 bases for V and 7 bases for J; bases not matched to a gene: 2. The CDR3 reads CASRGLAGRTQYF. The sequenced CDR3 bases are TGTGCCAGTAGGGGACTAGCGGGGAGGACC.

Points on this clone: Read sequence stops 3 residues before the CDR3 end, and the germline J gene provides the missing end. The J gene is TRBJ2-3, the V gene TRBV5-1; 7 positions match TRBD1. Looked up from germline, CDR1 is SGHRS and CDR2 is YFSETQ. CDR3 size: 18 residues. The CDR3 loop reads CASSSNLFDSLDRLTQYF. CDR3 DNA (partial): TGCGCCAGCAGCTCGAATCTCTTCGATTCCCTGGACAGGTTGACG.

Turning to this clone: Sequencing ends 3 residues short of the CDR3 end; the germline J gene provides the rest. The chain couples TRBV2 to TRBJ1-3, with TRBD1 identical over 12 bases. V trimming: 6 bases; J trimming: 0 bases; junction bases outside the gene matches: 9. Germline CDR1 is SNHLY and CDR2 is FYNNEI. CDR3 length equals 18 residues. CDR3 DNA, as far as it was read: TGTGCCAGCAGCGGGGGACAGGGGGCGCCGAGCTCTGGAAACACC. It is translated as CASSGGQGAPSSGNT. The entire CDR3 is CASSGGQGAPSSGNTIYF.

For this clone: The read gets to within 3 residues of the CDR3 end, and the germline J gene fills in the rest. The rearrangement links TRBV12-3 or TRBV12-4 to TRBJ2-1; TRBD2 agrees at 10 bases. There are 14 residues in the CDR3. V dropped 5 bases and J dropped 9; count of bases not matched to a gene: 7. Incomplete CDR3 DNA: TGTGCCAGCAGTCTCGCCTTAGCGGGGGGTGAG. It specifies CASSLALAGGE. The entire CDR3 sequence reads CASSLALAGGEQFF.

As concerns this clone: The CDR3 is cut off 3 residues early in the read; its end comes from the germline J gene. The chain couples TRBV29-1 to TRBJ1-2; 8 bases line up with TRBD1. Germline CDR1 reads SQVTM; CDR2 reads ANQGSEA. The CDR3 is made up of 13 amino acids. V was pared by 4 bases and J by 4 bases, with 5 bases of the junction left unmatched. The CDR3 here is CSVGQGPFYGYTF. The covered CDR3 bases are TGCAGCGTTGGACAGGGGCCTTTCTATGGC.

Of note for this clone: The read terminates 3 residues ahead of where the CDR3 ends, so the germline J gene completes it. V is TRBV5-1 and J is TRBJ2-7, with a possible D match to TRBD1 (5 bases). V was clipped by 4 bases and J by 6 bases, with 17 bases between them. Per the germline V gene, CDR1 is SGHRS and CDR2 is YFSETQ. This CDR3 has 14 residues. The CDR3 bases that were read are TGCGCCAGCAGCACCGGACAAAAGTATGGCGAG. It encodes CASSTGQKYGE. In full, the CDR3 is CASSTGQKYGEQYF.

Partial CDR3 DNA: TGTGCCAGCAGCTTAAGGGTTAGCACAGATACG. Translated, it gives CASSLRVSTDT. Given in full, the CDR3 is CASSLRVSTDTQYF. The chain carries TRBV7-8 and TRBJ2-3; the D is unclear. From the germline J gene comes the end of the CDR3, since the read stops 3 residues before it. V was clipped by 2 bases and J by 0 bases, with 6 bases between them. The CDR3 is 14 residues long. CDR1 and CDR2 from the germline V gene are SGHVS and FQNEAQ.

As concerns this clone: The read terminates 3 residues ahead of where the CDR3 ends, so the germline J gene completes it. The chain joins TRBV12-3 or TRBV12-4 to TRBJ1-1, with D possibly TRBD1 on 5 matching bases. This CDR3 has 11 residues. The CDR3 bases that were read are TGTGCCAGCAGTTTTGGGGGGATA. It codes for CASSFGGI. The CDR3, in full, reads CASSFGGIAFF.

To note about this clone: The sequenced fragment ends 3 residues before the CDR3 boundary, so the rest is inferred from the germline J gene. This chain links TRBV19 with TRBJ2-7, with 11 bases that match TRBD1. The germline CDR1 and CDR2 sequences are LNHDA and SQIVND (reference sequence). CDR3 length equals 17 residues. Losses at the gene ends were 4 bases for V and 0 bases for J; bases not matched to a gene: 8. The CDR3 DNA, read in part, is TGTGCCAGTAGTACCGGGACAGGGGGTTTTACCTCCTACGAG. This gives the protein CASSTGTGGFTSYE. The entire CDR3 protein is CASSTGTGGFTSYEQYF.

Turning to this clone: From the germline J gene comes the end of the CDR3, since the read stops 3 residues before it. The chain uses TRBV2 and TRBJ2-7, with TRBD1 identical over 7 bases. The CDR3 is 15 residues long. Germline V gene data show CDR1 as SNHLY and CDR2 as FYNNEI. V shed 6 bases and J 2 bases; nucleotides not matched to a gene: 10. The CDR3 reads CASSQGGGFTYEQYF. CDR3 bases read: TGTGCCAGCAGCCAAGGGGGCGGGTTCACCTACGAG.

Regarding this clone: The read halts 3 residues ahead of the CDR3 end, with the missing end drawn from the germline J gene. This chain links TRBV7-9 with TRBJ2-3; TRBD1 matches at 9 bases. Unmatched junction bases numbered 5, after V lost 5 bases and J lost 5 bases. Per germline, CDR1 SEHNR and CDR2 FQNEAQ (reference sequence). The CDR3 consists of 14 residues. Incomplete CDR3 DNA: TGTGCCAGCAGCCAGGGACAGGGAGTAGATACG. Protein: CASSQGQGVDT. The whole CDR3 sequence is CASSQGQGVDTQYF.

In regard to this clone: The read ends 3 residues shy of where the CDR3 ends; the end is completed using the germline J gene. The sample holds other DNA sequences that translate to the same CDR3. The V and J genes are TRBV12-3 or TRBV12-4 and TRBJ2-3, with 8 bases identical to TRBD2. The V gene end was trimmed by 7 bases and the J gene end by 5 bases; junction bases not matched to a gene: 8. The CDR3 spans 14 residues. The DNA read from the CDR3 is TGTGCCAGCACCCTCGGACTAGCCCTAGATACG. Amino acid sequence: CASTLGLALDT. The full CDR3 protein reads CASTLGLALDTQYF.

Concerning this clone itself: The CDR3 goes on 3 residues after the read ends, and that part is filled in from the germline J gene. The chain carries TRBV11-3 and TRBJ2-7; 9 positions match TRBD2. The CDR3 extends over 15 amino acids. Looked up from germline, CDR1 is SGHNT and CDR2 is YENEEA. V shed 5 bases and J 6 bases; nucleotides not matched to a gene: 11. CDR3 loop: CASSLGLAGFGEQYF. The sequenced part of the CDR3 DNA is TGTGCCAGCAGCCTGGGGCTAGCGGGATTCGGCGAG. The full variable domain, in which reference TRBV11-3 and TRBJ2-7 provide the parts outside the CDR3, is EAGVVQSPRYKIIEKKQPVAFWCNPISGHNTLYWYLQNLGQGPELLIRYENEEAVDDSQLPKDRFSAERLKGVDSTLKIQPAELGDSAVYLCASSLGLAGFGEQYFGPGTRLTVT.

On this clone itself: The read terminates 3 residues ahead of where the CDR3 ends, so the germline J gene completes it. This rearrangement joins TRBV7-8 to TRBJ1-2, with TRBD1 matching 7 bases. V gave up 4 bases and J gave up 4 bases; unmatched junction bases: 3. This CDR3 comprises 13 residues. Germline values: CDR1 SGHVS, CDR2 FQNEAQ. The CDR3 sequence is CASSSEGAYGYTF. The DNA read from the CDR3 is TGTGCCAGCAGCTCCGAGGGGGCCTATGGC.

The CDR3 bases that were read are TGCGCCAGCAGCTCACTGGGACAGAACACTGAA. This sequence encodes CASSSLGQNTE. From start to end, the CDR3 is CASSSLGQNTEAFF. The chain carries TRBV5-1 and TRBJ1-1; possibly TRBD1 for D (6 bases). Sequencing ends 3 residues short of the CDR3 end; the germline J gene provides the rest. The CDR3 spans 14 residues. The V end was cut by 3 bases, the J end by 1 base, with 10 bases between. Germline CDR1 and CDR2: SGHRS and YFSETQ.

Comments on this clone: The read halts 3 residues ahead of the CDR3 end, with the missing end drawn from the germline J gene. The chain links TRBV5-1 to TRBJ2-1; D not certain. There are 15 residues in the CDR3. Trimming pared 0 bases from V and 0 bases from J, leaving 7 bases between. The V gene's germline CDR1 is SGHRS and CDR2 YFSETQ. This CDR3 is CASSLDGGSYNEQFF. The CDR3 DNA, read in part, is TGCGCCAGCAGCTTGGATGGCGGCTCCTACAATGAG.

On this clone: The CDR3 goes on 3 residues after the read ends, and that part is filled in from the germline J gene. The chain carries TRBV5-1 and TRBJ2-5; 10 bases align to TRBD2. The germline CDR1 and CDR2 sequences are SGHRS and YFSETQ. The length of the CDR3 is 15 residues. V was pared by 0 bases and J by 4 bases, with 3 bases of the junction left unmatched. The CDR3 sequence: CASSLEAGGPETQYF. The sequenced CDR3 bases are TGCGCCAGCAGCTTGGAAGCGGGGGGGCCAGAGACC.

Remarks on this clone: The DNA ends 3 residues before the CDR3 does, and the rest of the CDR3 is filled in from the germline J gene. The J gene is TRBJ2-7, the V gene TRBV7-6; TRBD1 agrees at 7 bases. Germline values: CDR1 SGHVS, CDR2 FNYEAQ. V shed 1 base and J 3 bases; nucleotides not matched to a gene: 6. The CDR3 consists of 15 residues. CDR3 region: CASSLEGAGRYEQYF. CDR3 bases read: TGTGCCAGCAGCTTAGAGGGGGCTGGGCGCTACGAG.

By frequency, this clone is medium-sized. The DNA ends 3 residues before the CDR3 does, and the rest of the CDR3 is filled in from the germline J gene. This chain links TRBV7-2 with TRBJ2-7; 10 bases line up with TRBD1. Germline V gene data show CDR1 as SGHTA and CDR2 as FQGNSA. The CDR3 is made up of 15 amino acids. V gave up 4 bases and J gave up 1 base; unmatched junction bases: 4. The CDR3 reads CASSWGTGVSYEQYF. The CDR3 bases that were read are TGTGCCAGCAGCTGGGGGACAGGGGTTTCCTACGAG.

Remarks on this clone: The CDR3 end is not reached by the read, which stops 3 residues before it; the germline J gene fills it in. The genes are TRBV20-1 and TRBJ1-6; D gene uncertain. Germline CDR1 and CDR2: DFQATT and SNEGSKA (reference sequence). The V end lost 4 bases, the J end lost 7 bases, and 20 bases lay between the germline ends. The CDR3 runs 16 residues. CDR3 DNA (partial): TGCAGTGCTACCCGCACTGCGCTTTTGGTCAATTCACCC. It specifies CSATRTALLVNSP. The full CDR3 reads CSATRTALLVNSPLHF.

Judged by frequency, this clone is medium-sized. The observed sequence ends 3 residues before the CDR3 terminus, with the missing tail filled in from the germline J gene. The chain recombines TRBV5-4 with TRBJ1-1; D unclear. Germline V gives CDR1 SGHNT, CDR2 YYREEE (reference sequence). Trimming removed 5 bases from V and 6 bases from J, with 14 bases in between. This CDR3 region has 13 residues. The CDR3: CASSPTWRSEAFF. The sequenced CDR3 bases are TGTGCCAGCAGTCCGACATGGAGGTCTGAA.

As concerns this clone: The CDR3 end lies 3 residues beyond the end of the read and is filled in from the germline J gene. The V gene is TRBV6-2 or TRBV6-3, the J gene TRBJ2-3; no definite D call. This CDR3 has 17 amino acids. CDR1 is MNHEY and CDR2 is SVGEGT in the germline V gene. Deletions cut 2 bases from V and 0 bases from J, with 15 bases between. CDR3 DNA, as far as it was read: TGTGCCAGCAGTTACGGCTCCCCTGTGGCTAGCACAGATACG. Its translation: CASSYGSPVASTDT. The CDR3 in its entirety is CASSYGSPVASTDTQYF.

Of note for this clone: From the germline J gene comes the end of the CDR3, since the read stops 3 residues before it. The chain joins TRBV30 to TRBJ1-1; no clear D. The germline gives CDR1 GTSNPN, CDR2 SVGIG (reference sequence). The CDR3 loop spans 10 amino acids. CDR3 DNA, as far as it was read: TGTGCCTGGAGTTCAGAATCA. This gives the protein CAWSSES. The entire CDR3 is CAWSSESAFF.

In the case of this clone: The CDR3 extends 3 residues past the end of the read, so its final part is completed from the germline J gene. The chain employs TRBV20-1 and TRBJ1-1; 9 bases are a match to TRBD1. Germline V gives CDR1 DFQATT, CDR2 SNEGSKA (reference sequence). J was trimmed by 5 bases and V by 3 bases; bases with no gene match: 7. The CDR3 is 14 residues long. The part of the CDR3 DNA that was read is TGCAGTGCTAGCCTACAGGGGGCTGGGACTGAA. Its protein product is CSASLQGAGTE. The whole CDR3 reads CSASLQGAGTEAFF.

Worth noting for this clone: The read ends 3 residues early relative to the CDR3; the germline J gene fills the gap. This rearrangement joins TRBV7-2 to TRBJ1-5; D is unresolved. Between the trimmed V and J ends, which lost 6 bases and 4 bases, there was a span of 10 bases. Germline CDR1 and CDR2: SGHTA and FQGNSA. The CDR3 runs to 13 residues. The CDR3 sequence: CASRGVGNQPQHF. The CDR3 bases that were read are TGTGCCAGCAGAGGAGTCGGGAATCAGCCC.

Concerning this clone itself: The missing CDR3 end, 3 residues past where the read stops, is filled in from the germline J gene. The chain carries TRBV20-1 and TRBJ2-5; tentatively, D is TRBD1 (6 bases). The germline CDR1 and CDR2 sequences are DFQATT and SNEGSKA (reference sequence). The V gene lost 6 bases and the J gene lost 5 bases, with 19 bases spanning the gap. The CDR3 sequence is 14 residues long. The part of the CDR3 DNA that was read is TGCAGTGCCATCGGGGACAAGGGGCGGGAGACC. This gives the protein CSAIGDKGRET. In full, the CDR3 reads CSAIGDKGRETQYF.

This clone counts as medium-sized by frequency. The read comes to an end 3 residues before the CDR3 does, leaving the germline J gene to fill in the end. The gene calls are TRBV30 and TRBJ1-1; no firm D call. V shed 4 bases and J shed 2 bases, with 11 bases lying between them. The CDR3 is 13 amino acids. Germline V gene data show CDR1 as GTSNPN and CDR2 as SVGIG (reference sequence). The DNA read from the CDR3 is TGTGCCTGGAACCTACAGCTTAACACTGAA. This encodes CAWNLQLNTE. The full CDR3 protein is CAWNLQLNTEAFF. Based on the CDR3 plus reference TRBV30 and TRBJ1-1, the full variable domain is SQTIHQWPATLVQPVGSPLSLECTVEGTSNPNLYWYRQAAGRGLQLLFYSVGIGQISSEVPQNLSASRPQDRQFILSSKKLLLSDSGFYLCAWNLQLNTEAFFGQGTRLTVV.

This clone counts as medium-sized by frequency. The read terminates 3 residues ahead of where the CDR3 ends, so the germline J gene completes it. The rearrangement links TRBV24-1 to TRBJ1-2; 7 bases align to TRBD1. Germline loops: CDR1 KGHDR, CDR2 SFDVKD. The CDR3 length is 15 residues. The CDR3 region is CATSDRTGNRKGYTF. CDR3 bases read: TGTGCCACCAGTGACCGGACAGGAAATAGAAAAGGC.

Details on this clone: The read stops 3 residues short of the end of the CDR3; the missing end is completed from the germline J gene. The chain employs TRBV2 and TRBJ2-5, with 14 bases that match TRBD2. Germline V CDR1 and CDR2: SNHLY, FYNNEI. The CDR3 loop spans 16 amino acids. The junction had 10 bases not matched to a gene; V was cut back by 8 bases and J by 5 bases. The CDR3 DNA, read in part, is TGTGCCAGCGCAACGGACAGGACTAGCGGGGGGGAGACC. Protein sequence: CASATDRTSGGET. The CDR3 in full is CASATDRTSGGETQYF.